This entry concerns a single TCR beta chain. Its specificity is unknown. The CDR3 has 13 residues. Germline V gene sequence: CDR1 LNHNV, CDR2 YYDKDF (reference sequence). V was trimmed by 4 bases and J by 11 bases, leaving 12 bases between them. Some clones are missing from TCRdb's copy, which holds only in-frame ones; the method was immunoSEQ multiplex PCR. The sample holds roughly 20,000 clones; approximately 84% are singletons and the top ten take more than 25%. This sample stems from a study of EBV T-cell therapy then PD-1 blockade in nasopharyngeal carcinoma. Specified treatment: AdE1-LMPpoly-expanded autologous EBV-specific T-cell therapy followed by anti-PD-1 nivolumab.

This specimen consisted of CD8+ T cells from blood, obtained around day 30 from a patient whose treatment included autologous EBV-specific T cells and nivolumab. This chain joins TRBV15 and TRBJ1-6; D is perhaps TRBD1 (5 bases). This TCR came from a man aged 35-49 years with nasopharyngeal carcinoma. The CDR3 protein is CATSTDGAAPLHF. The CDR3 DNA follows: TGTGCCACCAGCACGGATGGGGCGGCACCCCTCCACTTT.